The entry below describes one T cell receptor beta chain. Antigen specificity is unknown. V dropped 6 bases and J dropped 7 bases, with 18 bases sitting between them. The CDR3 sequence is 15 residues long. Germline V CDR1 and CDR2: LNHDA, SQIVND (reference sequence). This specimen belongs to a study of T cell responses to AZD1222 COVID-19 vaccine. Study-wide findings and caveats: None of the repertoires were sampled until the peak T cell response had passed. Distributed over spike, vaccine-associated CD4 TCRs predominated at 160-218 and 743-854. With two AZD1222 doses given, Spike-specific TCR breadth and depth both rose.

Data came from immunoSEQ multiplex PCR; TCRdb stores just in-frame clones and leaves some out. The data show 160,000 or so clones, with 90% to 95% seen just once and under 6% held by the top ten. The sequence was obtained from an adult who received the AZD1222 COVID-19 vaccine. The chain has TRBV19 and TRBJ2-2; a weak D match, TRBD1 (7 bases). Here the sequenced sample was peripheral blood, taken 28 days after the second AZD1222 dose. CDR3 region: CASSKRTGEVGELFF. In nucleotides, the CDR3 is TGTGCCAGTAGCAAGAGAACAGGGGAGGTCGGGGAGCTGTTTTTT.